The sequence of this T cell receptor beta chain was determined in a study of T cell changes during pregnancy in multiple sclerosis (dated by TCRdb to the late 2010s). Regarding the research as a whole: The study looked at changes in the T cell repertoire across pregnancy in women with multiple sclerosis.

The receptor library was made with the immunoSEQ multiplex PCR assay. This is the immuneACCESS table as TCRdb keeps it, with only in-frame sequences that have V and J called. A part of the clones is gone; compared with another copy, unresolved V genes explain less than half, and the rest is unexplained. Across this sample there are roughly 15,000 clones, with approximately 84% seen only once. The ten largest clonotypes hold over 15% of the sample. With respect to this clone: The antigen it recognizes is unknown. One end of the junction varies from germline; a read error may be responsible.

Sample: CD8+ T cells from peripheral blood mononuclear cells, taken in the third trimester of pregnancy. The sequence was collected from a female donor in good health, enrolled as a control in a pregnancy study.

The DNA is TGTGCCAGCAGTTACGTCGGGGGTGGCTACACCTTC. This is translated as CASSYVGGGYTF. The chain was built from TRBV10-3 and TRBJ1-2; D gene: possibly TRBD1, on 5 matching bases. CDR3 length: 12 amino acids, cysteine to phenylalanine. The entry retains the CDR3 DNA only, 36 bases that are in frame from base 1. Looking up the germline V gene yields CDR1 ENHRY and CDR2 SYGVKD.